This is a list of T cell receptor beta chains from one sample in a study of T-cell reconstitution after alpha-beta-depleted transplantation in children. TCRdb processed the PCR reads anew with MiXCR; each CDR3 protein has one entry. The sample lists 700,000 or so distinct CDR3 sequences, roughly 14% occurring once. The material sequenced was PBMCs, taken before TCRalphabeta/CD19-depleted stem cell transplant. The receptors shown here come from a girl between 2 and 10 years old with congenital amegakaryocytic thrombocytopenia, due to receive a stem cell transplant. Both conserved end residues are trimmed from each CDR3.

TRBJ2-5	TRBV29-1	SGQIGTQY
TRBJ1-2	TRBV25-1	ASSEVGTNYGYT
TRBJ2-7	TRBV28	ASSPDSGRADEQY
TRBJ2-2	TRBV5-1	ASSLAFGTITGELF
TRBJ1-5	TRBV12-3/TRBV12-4	ASKRDRSGDRSNQPQH
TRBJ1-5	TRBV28	ASSLDITNQPQH
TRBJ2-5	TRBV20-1	SAKRGRKETQY
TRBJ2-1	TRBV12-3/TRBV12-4	ASSLGVAGYNEQF
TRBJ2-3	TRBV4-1	ASSQEVADTQY
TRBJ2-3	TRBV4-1	ASSQVVSRTDTQY
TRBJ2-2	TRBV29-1	SVDSSNTGELF
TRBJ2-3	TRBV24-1	ATSDSRTSGRDADTQY
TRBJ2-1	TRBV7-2	ASSNHPSEQF
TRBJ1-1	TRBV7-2	ASSSRPAAGTEAF
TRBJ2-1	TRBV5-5	ASSLTTTYHFNEQF
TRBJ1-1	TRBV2	ASTRGAHGNTEAF
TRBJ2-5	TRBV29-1	SADPRGTGETQY
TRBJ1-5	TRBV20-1	SASIGYSNQPQH
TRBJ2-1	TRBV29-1	SVGGGGRRLNEQF
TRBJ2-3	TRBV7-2	ASSLSWREGTDTQY
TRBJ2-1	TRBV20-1	SAPPRGTSVNEQF
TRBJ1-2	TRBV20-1	SAVNRASNYGYT
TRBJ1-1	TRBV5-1	ASSSGGTENTEAF
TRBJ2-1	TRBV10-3	AISEVADHSYNEQF
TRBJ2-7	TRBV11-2	ASSLDAGQQY
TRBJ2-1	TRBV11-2	ASSLVFIRLAFISYNEQF